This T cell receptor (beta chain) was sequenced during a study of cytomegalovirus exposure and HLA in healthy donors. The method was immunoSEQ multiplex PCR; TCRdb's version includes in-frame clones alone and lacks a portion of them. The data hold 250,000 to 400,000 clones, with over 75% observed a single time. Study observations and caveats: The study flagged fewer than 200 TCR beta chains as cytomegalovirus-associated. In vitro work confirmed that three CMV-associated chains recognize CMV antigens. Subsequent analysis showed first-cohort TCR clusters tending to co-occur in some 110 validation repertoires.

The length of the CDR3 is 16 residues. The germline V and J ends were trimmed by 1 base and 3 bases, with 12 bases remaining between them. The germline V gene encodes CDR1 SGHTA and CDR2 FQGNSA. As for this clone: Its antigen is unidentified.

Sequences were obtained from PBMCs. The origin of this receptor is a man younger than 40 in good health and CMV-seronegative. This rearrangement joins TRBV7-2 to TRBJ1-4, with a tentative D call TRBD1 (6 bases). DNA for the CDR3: TGTGCCAGCAGCTTAGGGCCACAGGGTTCTAATGAAAAACTGTTTTTT. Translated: CASSLGPQGSNEKLFF.